This TCR beta chain was captured in a study of neoadjuvant anti-PD-1 for oral cavity cancer. Patients had newly diagnosed, untreated stage II-IVA oral cavity squamous cell carcinoma. Data came from immunoSEQ multiplex PCR; TCRdb stores just in-frame clones and leaves some out. The repertoire holds over 10,000 clones, with about 60% as singletons. The V end was cut by 5 bases, the J end by 8 bases, with 12 bases between. Per the germline V gene, CDR1 is MDHEN and CDR2 is SYDVKM. The CDR3 loop spans 13 amino acids. This specimen consisted of tumor tissue, obtained before nivolumab (anti-PD-1) treatment. The chain carries TRBV28 and TRBJ1-4; no clear D. This TCR came from a person aged 35-79 years with oral cavity squamous cell carcinoma. CDR3 sequence reads: CASSNTRNEKLFF. The DNA for the CDR3 is TGTGCCAGCAGTAACACGAGGAACGAAAAACTGTTTTTT.